These 8 T cell receptor beta chains originate from one sample sequenced in a study of blood T cell repertoires in COVID-19. The method was immunoSEQ multiplex PCR; TCRdb's version includes in-frame clones alone and lacks a portion of them. The table includes 150,000 to 200,000 clones, approximately 91% detected once. The sequenced sample was peripheral blood. Receptors were obtained from an older man with active or convalescent COVID-19.

The chain joins TRBV19 to TRBJ2-2, with 9 bases that match TRBD2. Unmatched junction bases numbered 8, after V lost 5 bases and J lost 1 base. Germline V gene data show CDR1 as LNHDA and CDR2 as SQIVND (reference sequence). This CDR3 has 17 residues. CDR3 loop: CASSPRGLAMNTGELFF. The CDR3, as DNA: TGTGCCAGTAGTCCAAGGGGACTAGCTATGAACACCGGGGAGCTGTTTTTT.

The chain combines TRBV9 with TRBJ1-1; possibly TRBD1 for D (5 bases). The germline V gene has CDR1 SGDLS and CDR2 YYNGEE. V lost 4 bases, J lost 5 bases, and 15 bases lay in between. This CDR3 spans 14 amino acids. Here the CDR3 DNA reads TGTGCCAGCAGCCCTATTAGGACATCAACTGAAGCTTTCTTT. Protein sequence: CASSPIRTSTEAFF.

This chain links TRBV6-2 or TRBV6-3 with TRBJ2-7; maybe TRBD1 (5 bases). Germline V gene lookup returns CDR1 MNHEY and CDR2 SVGEGT. Trimming shortened V by 4 bases and J by 2 bases, and 21 bases separated the two germline ends. This CDR3 has 17 amino acids. In nucleotides, the CDR3 is TGTGCCAGCAGTTTACTCCGACAGCCCAGGGTACCCTACGAGCAGTACTTC. This encodes CASSLLRQPRVPYEQYF.

This chain joins TRBV21-1 and TRBJ1-2; TRBD1 was called by the table and not checked on the DNA. TRBV21-1 is tagged as a pseudogene. The CDR3 has 15 amino acids. As DNA, the CDR3 is TGTGCCAGCAGCAAAAGGGGGCAGGGGTCTCCTGGCTACACCTTC. Encoded protein: CASSKRGQGSPGYTF.

For the CDR3, the DNA is TGTGCCAGCAGTTCCCCGGACACCTACGAGCAGTACTTC. Amino acid sequence: CASSSPDTYEQYF. This sequence joins TRBV12-3 or TRBV12-4 and TRBJ2-7; possibly TRBD1 for D (5 bases). Trimming cost V 4 bases and J 2 bases, with 9 bases left between them. The CDR3 runs 13 residues.

The CDR3, as DNA: TGCGCCAGCAGTGAGACTGGCCCCCGCGGTTTGGCCGGGGAGCTGTTTTTT. Amino acids: CASSETGPRGLAGELFF. J is TRBJ2-2 and V is TRBV10-1; D call uncertain. V was trimmed by 2 bases and J by 6 bases, leaving 19 bases between them. This CDR3 comprises 17 residues. The germline gives CDR1 WNHNN, CDR2 SYGVQD (reference sequence).

In its sample, this clone was seen a few times. This rearrangement joins TRBV19 to TRBJ1-5; 8 bases fit TRBD1. With V trimmed by 7 bases and J by 7 bases, 15 bases remained unmatched. The CDR3 is made up of 16 amino acids. Per germline, CDR1 LNHDA and CDR2 SQIVND (reference sequence). The CDR3 loop reads CASTSTAGGFGQPQHF. In nucleotides, the CDR3 is TGTGCCAGTACCTCAACGGCAGGGGGCTTTGGCCAGCCCCAGCATTTT.

The CDR3 loop reads CASSYGASNEKLFF. The CDR3 nucleotides read TGTGCCAGCAGTTACGGGGCATCTAATGAAAAACTGTTTTTT. This rearrangement joins TRBV6-6 to TRBJ1-4; perhaps TRBD1 as D (5 bases). The length of the CDR3 is 14 residues. Between the trimmed V and J ends, which lost 2 bases and 3 bases, there was a span of 7 bases. Germline lookup yields CDR1 MNHNY and CDR2 SVGAGI (reference sequence).